The source of this T cell receptor beta chain is a study of cytomegalovirus exposure and HLA in healthy donors. Overall study context: Just over 80% of roughly 400 genotyped donors fell in the Caucasian-associated ancestry cluster.

This PCR relied on a set of 60 Vbeta primers and 13 Jbeta primers. Clones were read by immunoSEQ multiplex PCR, and TCRdb kept only the in-frame ones, dropping some. The sample contains around 280,000 clones, about 90% of which appear only once. Germline loops: CDR1 MNHEY, CDR2 SMNVEV (reference sequence). The CDR3 consists of 12 residues. The sample comprised PBMCs. The chain employs TRBV27 and TRBJ1-1; tentatively, D is TRBD1 (5 bases). The source is a woman between 18 and 29 years old in good health and CMV-seronegative. The CDR3 DNA reads TGTGCGACCAGGGCAGTGAACACTGAAGCTTTCTTT. It specifies CATRAVNTEAFF.